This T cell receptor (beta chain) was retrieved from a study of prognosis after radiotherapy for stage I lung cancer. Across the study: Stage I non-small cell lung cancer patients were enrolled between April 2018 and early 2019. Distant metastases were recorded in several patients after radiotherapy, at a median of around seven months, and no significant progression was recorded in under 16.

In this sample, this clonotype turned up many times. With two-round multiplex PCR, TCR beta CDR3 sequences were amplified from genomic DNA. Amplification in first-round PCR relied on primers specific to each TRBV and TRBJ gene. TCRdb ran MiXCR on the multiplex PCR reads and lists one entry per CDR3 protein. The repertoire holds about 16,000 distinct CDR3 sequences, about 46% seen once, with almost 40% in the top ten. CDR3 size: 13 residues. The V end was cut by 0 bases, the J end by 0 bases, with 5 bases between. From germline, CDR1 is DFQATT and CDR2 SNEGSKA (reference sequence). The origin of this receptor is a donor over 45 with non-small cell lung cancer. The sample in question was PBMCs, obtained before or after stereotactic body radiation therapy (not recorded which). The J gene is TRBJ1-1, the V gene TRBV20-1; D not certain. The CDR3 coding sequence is TGCAGTGCTAGAGATCGGGTGAACACTGAAGCTTTCTTT. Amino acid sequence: CSARDRVNTEAFF.